Given below is one TCR beta chain in context. This clone was seen a single time. It has no known antigen specificity. No much larger clonotype is one base removed from it; base qualities were not supplied. Reading the label with the study, this specimen's time point is: about 28 days (+/-7) after the second vaccine dose. Because spike-specific TCR depth and breadth did not differ between the two schedules, AZD1222 recipients who got a second dose at roughly 4 weeks were pooled with those who got a second dose at roughly 12 weeks. Samples from vaccinated people were obtained from the UK trials COV001 and COV002, which included a single-blind randomized controlled phase 2/3 trial of AZD1222 (ChAdOx1 nCoV-19) in healthy adults. For TCRbeta chain sequencing, PBMC samples were collected from trial participants at day 0 and at day 28 after the second dose. The CDR3 regions of human TCRbeta chains were analyzed by immunosequencing. Concerning the study's data processing: Repertoire TCRs were checked for matches against a reference library of SARS-CoV-2-specific TCRs that had been generated using the MIRA antigen-specificity platform. Breadth was defined as the fraction of unique TCRs that were SARS-CoV-2-associated. Depth was defined as the fraction of total T cells that were SARS-CoV-2-associated. Using the MIRA data, each spike-specific TCR was mapped to the spike region that the TCR reacts to and placed in a CD4 or CD8 class. Log10-transformed breadth and depth values were compared by one-way ANOVA with Sidak's multiple comparisons tests. Drawn from immuneACCESS, this table holds only the in-frame rearrangements with V and J called that TCRdb kept. Clones are partly lost; checked studies trace under half to an unresolved V gene and leave the rest unexplained. The V and J calls and clone size come from that table; D and trimming were worked out from the DNA. In this sample the table shows around 96,000 clones, over 80% of which occur a single time. Roughly 10% of the sample is in the top ten clones.

V and J are truncated by 2 bases and 10 bases respectively, leaving an intervening sequence of 19 bases. The germline V gene gives CDR1 as SGHRS and CDR2 as YFSETQ. Including the terminal cysteine and phenylalanine, the CDR3 comprises 15 residues. The DNA shown is the 45-base CDR3, in frame from base 1. The source of the sample is a study of T cell responses to AZD1222 COVID-19 vaccine (dated by TCRdb to the early 2020s). Regarding the study in general: A total of roughly 240 trial participants underwent TCR sequencing, of whom some 210 received two doses of AZD1222 and some 26 received two doses of the MenACWY control vaccine. Trial participants were enrolled by age into 18-55, 56-69 and 70-plus year subgroups, with around 150, 28 and 57 TCR-sequenced participants respectively.

General conclusions and limits of the study: Nearly half of unique spike-specific TCRs reportedly recognized epitopes outside regions mutated in the B.1.351 and B.1.1.7 variants. Participants were mostly white British, with more females than males. The authors suggested clonal diversity may have been underestimated. Because no samples from the day 14 peak response were available, repertoires could be characterized only after the peak T cell response. After two AZD1222 doses, spike-specific TCR breadth and depth were significantly higher than at day 0 and than in MenACWY recipients. The 56-69-year group was small, and its depth increase did not reach significance, likely because of low power. Conclusions about previously exposed vaccinees are limited, since just a handful of AZD1222 recipients were seropositive for SARS-CoV-2 at baseline. The vaccine-associated CD4 TCRs covered the entire spike protein, and the dominant responses fell in regions 160-218 and 743-854.

This clonotype was sampled from an adult who received the AZD1222 COVID-19 vaccine. The rearrangement joined TRBV5-1 to TRBJ2-1; the D gene cannot be named for sure. The specimen was peripheral blood, collected 28 days after the second AZD1222 dose. The CDR3 reads CASSFLSAEPGEQFF. The DNA is as follows: TGCGCCAGCAGCTTCCTCAGTGCCGAGCCTGGAGAGCAGTTCTTC.